This T cell receptor beta chain was recorded in a study of blood T cell repertoires in COVID-19. Across the study: Collection of acute and convalescent COVID-19 samples took place in the United States, Italy and Spain. PBMCs, B-cell-depleted T cells, or T cells were the source of the cDNA or gDNA that made up the material.

V gave up 4 bases and J gave up 8 bases, with 13 bases separating them. The CDR3 is 14 residues long. The germline CDR1 and CDR2 sequences are SGHRS and YFSETQ. As handled by the study authors: From reference gene primer amplification, estimates of nucleated cell counts were derived. Here immunoSEQ multiplex PCR was the method, and the copy in TCRdb shows in-frame clones only, minus some. That table furnishes V, J and clone size, whereas the DNA furnished D and trimming. The table has 70,000 to 85,000 clones, around 80% seen once. The receptor's source is a man older than 75 with acute or convalescent COVID-19. Input material: peripheral blood. V and J are TRBV5-1 and TRBJ1-6, with D possibly TRBD1 on 5 matching bases. The CDR3 region has the DNA TGCGCCAGCAGCAAAGGGGCGCAGGATTCACCCCTCCACTTT. This codes for CASSKGAQDSPLHF.